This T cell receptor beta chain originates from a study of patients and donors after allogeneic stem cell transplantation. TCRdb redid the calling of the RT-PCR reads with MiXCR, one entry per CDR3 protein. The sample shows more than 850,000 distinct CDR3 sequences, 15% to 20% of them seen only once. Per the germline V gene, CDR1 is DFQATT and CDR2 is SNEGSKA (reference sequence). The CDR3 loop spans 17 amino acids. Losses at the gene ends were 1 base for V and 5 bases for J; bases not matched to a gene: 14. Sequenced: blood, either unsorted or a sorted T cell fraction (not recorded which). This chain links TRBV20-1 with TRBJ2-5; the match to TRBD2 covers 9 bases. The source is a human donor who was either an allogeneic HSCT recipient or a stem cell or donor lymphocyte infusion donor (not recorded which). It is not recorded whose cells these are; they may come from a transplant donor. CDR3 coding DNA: TGCAGTGCTAGAGCGAACGTCTTTAGCGGGAGCGGTGAGACCCAGTACTTC. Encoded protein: CSARANVFSGSGETQYF.